The 16 T cell receptor beta chains given below trace back to one sample, sequenced in a study of shared clonotypes between healthy human individuals. TCRdb keeps only in-frame clones here, not all; method: immunoSEQ multiplex PCR. The sample includes a few hundred thousand clones, around four fifths of them seen just once. Sequences were obtained from memory CD4+ T cells sorted from blood. Stated subset: CD45RA-negative fraction. These receptors were obtained from a man aged 25-40 years in good health.

This clone has a handful of counts. The chain couples TRBV6-1 to TRBJ1-6, with D perhaps TRBD1 (5 bases). V was cut by 3 bases and J by 9 bases, with 9 bases left in between. The CDR3 sequence is 13 residues long. CDR1 is MNHNS, CDR2 SASEGT, per germline. Here the CDR3 DNA reads TGTGCCAGCAGTGACGGGGCCGGTTCACCCCTCCACTTT. This sequence encodes CASSDGAGSPLHF.

The chain recombines TRBV28 with TRBJ1-3, with 9 nucleotides matching TRBD1. V gave up 4 bases and J gave up 1 base; unmatched junction bases: 11. The CDR3 spans 18 residues. The germline gives CDR1 MDHEN, CDR2 SYDVKM. CDR3 in amino acids: CASSSGGTGSRSGNTIYF. For the CDR3, the DNA is TGTGCCAGCAGTTCCGGGGGGACAGGGAGCAGGTCTGGAAACACCATATATTTT.

The rearrangement uses TRBV5-8 and TRBJ1-5, with a tentative D call TRBD1 (5 bases). The germline V gene encodes CDR1 SGHTS and CDR2 YDEGEE. The V gene lost 0 bases and the J gene lost 7 bases, with 14 bases spanning the gap. The CDR3 runs to 15 residues. The CDR3 sequence is CASSLGFSGTQPQHF. For the CDR3, the DNA is TGTGCCAGCAGCTTGGGATTTTCGGGGACCCAGCCCCAGCATTTT.

The V gene is TRBV11-2, the J gene TRBJ1-4, with D tentatively TRBD1 (5 bases). The V and J ends lost 0 bases and 6 bases respectively, with 14 bases between them. The germline CDR1 and CDR2 sequences are SGHAT and FQNNGV. The length of the CDR3 is 16 residues. Here the CDR3 reads CASSLELREGYEKLFF. The DNA of the CDR3 is TGTGCCAGCAGCTTAGAATTGAGGGAGGGGTATGAAAAACTGTTTTTT.

This chain links TRBV5-1 with TRBJ2-3, with D unclear. CDR1 is SGHRS and CDR2 is YFSETQ in the germline V gene. V lost 3 bases and J lost 0, with 5 bases in between. The CDR3 is made up of 13 amino acids. The CDR3 DNA reads as TGCGCCAGCAGCTCAGGTAGCACAGATACGCAGTATTTT. It specifies CASSSGSTDTQYF.

The V and J genes are TRBV5-1 and TRBJ1-4, with D unclear. The germline gives CDR1 SGHRS, CDR2 YFSETQ. The CDR3 is made up of 13 amino acids. Trimming removed 1 base from V and 7 bases from J, with 8 bases in between. The CDR3 DNA reads as TGCGCCAGCAGCTTGCGCGGGGTTGAAAAACTGTTTTTT. Translation gives CASSLRGVEKLFF.

Only one count was recorded for this clone. The chain joins TRBV19 to TRBJ1-2; weak D call: TRBD1 (6 bases). V was shortened by 2 bases and J by 5 bases, with 6 bases between the two germline ends. Germline loops: CDR1 LNHDA, CDR2 SQIVND (reference sequence). The CDR3 extends over 12 amino acids. This chain's CDR3 is CASSIQGYGYTF. In DNA, the CDR3 is TGTGCCAGTAGTATACAGGGGTATGGCTACACCTTC.

The chain is built from TRBV5-5 and TRBJ1-5, with 11 positions matching TRBD1. The CDR3 covers 16 residues. Trimming at V came to 0 bases and at J to 7 bases, leaving 6 bases not matched to a gene. Looked up from germline, CDR1 is SGHKS and CDR2 is YYEKEE (reference sequence). The CDR3, as DNA: TGTGCCAGCAGCTTGGTAGGACAGGGGGCAGGGCAGCCCCAGCATTTT. Translated: CASSLVGQGAGQPQHF.

This clone appeared a few times. CDR3 in DNA: TGCGCCAGCAGCCGACTACCCGGGACTAGCGGTTACGAGCAGTACTTC. Translated: CASSRLPGTSGYEQYF. The rearrangement joins TRBV4-1 to TRBJ2-7, with 11 bases that match TRBD2. The CDR3 covers 16 residues. V lost 4 bases to trimming and J lost 4 bases; unmatched junction nucleotides: 9. Germline V gene sequence: CDR1 MGHRA, CDR2 YSYEKL.

The V gene is TRBV18, the J gene TRBJ2-3, with TRBD2 identical over 8 bases. Germline values: CDR1 KGHSH, CDR2 LQKENI. With V trimmed by 2 bases and J by 3 bases, 10 bases remained unmatched. The CDR3 sequence is 17 residues long. The CDR3 sequence: CASSPSLGTSGTDTQYF. The CDR3 nucleotides are TGTGCCAGCTCACCATCCCTCGGGACTAGTGGGACAGATACGCAGTATTTT.

This chain links TRBV6-1 with TRBJ2-6, with D hard to call. The CDR3 spans 15 residues. Trimming pared 2 bases from V and 0 bases from J, leaving 5 bases between. The germline CDR1 and CDR2 sequences are MNHNS and SASEGT. CDR3 in amino acids: CASSEHRSGANVLTF. Here the CDR3 DNA reads TGTGCCAGCAGTGAACACCGCTCTGGGGCCAACGTCCTGACTTTC.

The V gene is TRBV7-9, the J gene TRBJ2-7; TRBD2 is a possible D gene (5 bases). V lost 2 bases and J lost 0, with 20 bases in between. CDR3 length: 18 amino acids. Per germline, CDR1 SEHNR and CDR2 FQNEAQ (reference sequence). CDR3 loop: CASSLTGEGHSYSYEQYF. The CDR3 bases are TGTGCCAGCAGCTTAACCGGCGAGGGTCACTCGTACTCCTACGAGCAGTACTTC.

This clone showed up just a few times. V gene TRBV10-3 combines with J gene TRBJ2-5; D may be TRBD1 (5 bases). This CDR3 has 13 amino acids. V lost 6 bases and J lost 2, with 10 bases in between. Looked up from germline, CDR1 is ENHRY and CDR2 is SYGVKD. CDR3 region: CAIRAGKQETQYF. CDR3 sequence (DNA): TGTGCCATCAGGGCAGGGAAGCAAGAGACCCAGTACTTC.

The chain joins TRBV4-3 to TRBJ2-7, with 9 bases identical to TRBD2. Germline V CDR1 and CDR2: LGHNA, YSLEER. V shed 1 base and J 5 bases; nucleotides not matched to a gene: 9. This CDR3 contains 16 residues. CDR3 residues: CASSQASGRYDDEQYF. The CDR3 DNA sequence: TGCGCCAGCAGCCAAGCAAGCGGGAGGTACGACGACGAGCAGTACTTC.

The V and J genes are TRBV5-1 and TRBJ2-7; perhaps D is TRBD1 or TRBD2 (5 bases each). This CDR3 region has 16 residues. V lost 3 bases and J 1 base, leaving 17 bases between the germline ends. CDR1 and CDR2 from the germline V gene are SGHRS and YFSETQ. The CDR3 DNA sequence: TGCGCCAGCAGCTCTATGGGACCCCCGGCGTCCTACGAGCAGTACTTC. It encodes CASSSMGPPASYEQYF. Full variable domain (outside the CDR3, taken from reference TRBV5-1 and TRBJ2-7): KAGVTQTPRYLIKTRGQQVTLSCSPISGHRSVSWYQQTPGQGLQFLFEYFSETQRNKGNFPGRFSGRQFSNSRSEMNVSTLELGDSALYLCASSSMGPPASYEQYFGPGTRLTVT.

The chain carries TRBV28 and TRBJ2-7; the D is unclear. Per the germline V gene, CDR1 is MDHEN and CDR2 is SYDVKM. The CDR3 length is 14 residues. The V end lost 8 bases, the J end lost 3 bases, and 17 bases lay between the germline ends. CDR3 coding DNA: TGTGCCAGCTCTTATCCGTCGGGCCACTACGAGCAGTACTTC. Protein: CASSYPSGHYEQYF.